This TCR beta chain was sequenced during a study of response to subunit inactivated influenza vaccine. Study-wide results and caveats: It was the authors' suggestion that each seasonal influenza vaccination recruits few new T cells.

TCRdb reprocessed the RT-PCR reads via MiXCR and lists one record per CDR3 protein. The sample contains about 530,000 distinct CDR3 sequences, 13% of which appear only once. As for this clonotype: Its cognate antigen is unknown.

Trimming took 5 bases from V and 4 from J; bases not matched to a gene: 3. There are 14 residues in the CDR3. V is TRBV12-3 or TRBV12-4 and J is TRBJ1-5, with TRBD1 matching 9 bases. Sequenced here: PBMCs from blood, sampled more than 35 days after vaccination. The TCR comes from a man between 50 and 59 years old who received an inactivated influenza vaccine. This CDR3 reads CASSTQGANQPQHF. CDR3 nucleotide sequence: TGTGCCAGCAGTACACAGGGGGCGAATCAGCCCCAGCATTTT.